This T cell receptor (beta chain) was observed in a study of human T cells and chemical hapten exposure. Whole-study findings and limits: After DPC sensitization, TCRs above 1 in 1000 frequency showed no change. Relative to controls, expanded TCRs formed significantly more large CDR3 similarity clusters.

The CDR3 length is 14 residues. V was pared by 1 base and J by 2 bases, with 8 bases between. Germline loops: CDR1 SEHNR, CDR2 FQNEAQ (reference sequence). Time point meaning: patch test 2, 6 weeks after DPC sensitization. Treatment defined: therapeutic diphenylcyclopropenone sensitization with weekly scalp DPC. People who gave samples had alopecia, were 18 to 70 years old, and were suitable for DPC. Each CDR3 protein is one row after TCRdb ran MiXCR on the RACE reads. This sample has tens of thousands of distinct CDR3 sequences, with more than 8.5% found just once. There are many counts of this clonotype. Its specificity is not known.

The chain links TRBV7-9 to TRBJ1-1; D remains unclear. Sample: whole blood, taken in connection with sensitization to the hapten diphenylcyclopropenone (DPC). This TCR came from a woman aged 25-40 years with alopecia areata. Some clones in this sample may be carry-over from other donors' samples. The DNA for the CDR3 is TGTGCCAGCAGCTTAGTTCCGCCTAACACTGAAGCTTTCTTT. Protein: CASSLVPPNTEAFF.